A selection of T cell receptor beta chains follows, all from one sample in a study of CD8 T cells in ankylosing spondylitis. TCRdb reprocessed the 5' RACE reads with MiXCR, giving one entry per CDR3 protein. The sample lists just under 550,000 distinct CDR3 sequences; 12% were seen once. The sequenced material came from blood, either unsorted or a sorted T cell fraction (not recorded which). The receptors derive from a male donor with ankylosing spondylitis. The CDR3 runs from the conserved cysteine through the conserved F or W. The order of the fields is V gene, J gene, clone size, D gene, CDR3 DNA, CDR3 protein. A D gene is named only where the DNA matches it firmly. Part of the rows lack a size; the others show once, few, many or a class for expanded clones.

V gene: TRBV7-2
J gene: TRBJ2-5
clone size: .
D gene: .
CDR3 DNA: TGTGCCAGCAGCTTAGCGATAGCGGTTCCCGGGGCCCAGTACTTC
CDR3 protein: CASSLAIAVPGAQYF

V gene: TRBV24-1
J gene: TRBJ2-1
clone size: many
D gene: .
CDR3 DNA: TGTGCCACCAGTGATTTGCGGGGAGATGAGCAGTTCTTC
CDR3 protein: CATSDLRGDEQFF

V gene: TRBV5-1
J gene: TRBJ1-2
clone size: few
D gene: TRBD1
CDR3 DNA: TGCGCCAGCAGCTTGACAGGGGAACCCGATGGCTACACCTTC
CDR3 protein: CASSLTGEPDGYTF

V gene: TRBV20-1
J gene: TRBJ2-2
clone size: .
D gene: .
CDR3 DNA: TGCAGTGCTAGAGCCCTGGACCTTTCCACCGGGGAGCTGTTTTTT
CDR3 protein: CSARALDLSTGELFF

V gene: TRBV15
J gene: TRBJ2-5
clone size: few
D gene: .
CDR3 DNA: TGTGCCACCAGCAGAGGGGGGGAGGTCCAAGAGACCCAGTACTTC
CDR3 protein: CATSRGGEVQETQYF

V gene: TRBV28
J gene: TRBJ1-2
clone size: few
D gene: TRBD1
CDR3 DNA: TGTGCCAGCAGTCTCCAGGGGGCGCGGGGCTACACCTTC
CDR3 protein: CASSLQGARGYTF

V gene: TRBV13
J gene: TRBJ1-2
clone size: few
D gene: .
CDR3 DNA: TGTGCCAGCAGCTTAACGGGTTGGGGCTACACCTTC
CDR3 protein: CASSLTGWGYTF

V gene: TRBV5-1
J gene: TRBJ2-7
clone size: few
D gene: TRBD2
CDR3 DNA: TGCGCCAGCAGCTTGGGGCCTAGCGGAGGCTCCTACGAGCAGTACTTC
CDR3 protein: CASSLGPSGGSYEQYF

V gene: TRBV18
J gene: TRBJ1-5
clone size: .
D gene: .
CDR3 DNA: TGTGCCAGCTCAGTTGAAGTTTCTCGCAATCAGCCCCAGCATTTT
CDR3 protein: CASSVEVSRNQPQHF

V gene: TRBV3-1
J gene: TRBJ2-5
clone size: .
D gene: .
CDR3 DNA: TGTGCCAGCAGCCAGGGGGCTGGGACCCAGTACTTC
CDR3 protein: CASSQGAGTQYF

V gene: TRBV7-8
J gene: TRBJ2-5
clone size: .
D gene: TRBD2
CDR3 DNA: TGTGCCAGCAGCTTTCGGCTAGCGGCCCAAGAGACCCAGTACTTC
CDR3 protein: CASSFRLAAQETQYF

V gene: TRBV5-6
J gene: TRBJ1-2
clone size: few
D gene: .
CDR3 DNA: TGTGCCAGCAGCTTGCCGGGTTCTAACTATGGCTACACCTTC
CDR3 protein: CASSLPGSNYGYTF

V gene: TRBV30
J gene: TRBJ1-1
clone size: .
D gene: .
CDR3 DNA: TGTGCCTGGAGTATACGGGGTGACACTGAAGCTTTCTTT
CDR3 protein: CAWSIRGDTEAFF

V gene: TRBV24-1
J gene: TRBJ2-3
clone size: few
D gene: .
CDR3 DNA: TGTGCCACCAGTGACGCTACCCGCACAGATACGCAGTATTTT
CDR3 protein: CATSDATRTDTQYF

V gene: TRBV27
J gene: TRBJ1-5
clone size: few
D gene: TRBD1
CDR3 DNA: TGTGCCAGCAGTCTTAACAGGGGTAATCAGCCCCAGCATTTT
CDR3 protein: CASSLNRGNQPQHF

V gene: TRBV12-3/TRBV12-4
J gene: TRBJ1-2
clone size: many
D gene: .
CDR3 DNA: TGTGCCAGCAGCCCAGTCGGGGCAGGCTACACCTTC
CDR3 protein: CASSPVGAGYTF

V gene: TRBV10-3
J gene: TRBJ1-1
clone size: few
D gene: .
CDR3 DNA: TGTGCCATCAGGAGTGAGGGGCGGCACATGAACACTGAAGCTTTCTTT
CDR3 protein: CAIRSEGRHMNTEAFF

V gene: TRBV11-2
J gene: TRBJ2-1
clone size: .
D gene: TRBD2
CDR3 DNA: TGTGCCAGCAGGAACCCTAGCGGCGACAATGAGCAGTTCTTC
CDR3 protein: CASRNPSGDNEQFF

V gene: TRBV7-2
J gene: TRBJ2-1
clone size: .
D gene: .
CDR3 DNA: TGTGCCAGCAGCGTTTACCGGGAAGGGCAGTTCTTC
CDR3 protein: CASSVYREGQFF

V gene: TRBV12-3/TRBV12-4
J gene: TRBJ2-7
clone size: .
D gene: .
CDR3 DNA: TGTGCCAGCTGCAACAACTCCTACGAGCAGTACTTC
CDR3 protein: CASCNNSYEQYF

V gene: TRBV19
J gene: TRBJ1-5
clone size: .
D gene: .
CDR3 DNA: TGTGCCAGTCATGGACATCCTAATCAGCCCCAGCATTTT
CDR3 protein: CASHGHPNQPQHF

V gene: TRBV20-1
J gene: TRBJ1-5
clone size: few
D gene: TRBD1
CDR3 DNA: TGCAGTGCTAGACAGGGGGGGAGCAATCAGCCCCAGCATTTT
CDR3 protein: CSARQGGSNQPQHF

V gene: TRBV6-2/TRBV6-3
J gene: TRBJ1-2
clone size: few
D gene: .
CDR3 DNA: TGTGCCAGCAGTTACCTCGGAGGCCGAGGCTCCTATGGCTACACCTTC
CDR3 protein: CASSYLGGRGSYGYTF